This T cell receptor (beta chain) is from a study of regulatory T cells in long-lasting Graves disease. The CDR3 is 15 amino acids. J lost 5 bases, V lost 5 bases, and 6 bases had no gene match. In germline, CDR1 is MNHEY, CDR2 SVGEGT. Regarding this clonotype: A much larger clone differs from this one at a single base, so this may be a read error. This CDR3 fails to terminate in the conserved phenylalanine or tryptophan, so it likely reflects a read error.

The time point was: newly diagnosed GD, antithyroid drugs for less than 3 months. The TCR library used RNA extracted from PBMCs. CDR3-region Arm-PCR and iRepertoire HTBI primers produced the TCR beta libraries. MiXCR, run by TCRdb on the multiplex PCR reads, gives a single entry per CDR3 protein. The data hold about 450,000 distinct CDR3 sequences, with roughly 15% observed a single time. These data also featured in a second study, about T cells in Graves' hyperthyroidism and ophthalmopathy. That paper adds: The TCR CDR3 first-round RT-PCR relied on the HTBI primer set.

J is TRBJ1-4 and V is TRBV6-2 or TRBV6-3, with 9 bases identical to TRBD1. The TCR was taken from a woman aged 25 to 39 with Graves disease. The sequencing used peripheral blood mononuclear cells (PBMCs), collected at new diagnosis, from a patient treated with antithyroid drugs. CDR3 DNA sequence: TGTGCCAGCAGTCGCTCCGGGACAGGGAATGAAAAACTGTTTCTT. Translation gives CASSRSGTGNEKLFL.